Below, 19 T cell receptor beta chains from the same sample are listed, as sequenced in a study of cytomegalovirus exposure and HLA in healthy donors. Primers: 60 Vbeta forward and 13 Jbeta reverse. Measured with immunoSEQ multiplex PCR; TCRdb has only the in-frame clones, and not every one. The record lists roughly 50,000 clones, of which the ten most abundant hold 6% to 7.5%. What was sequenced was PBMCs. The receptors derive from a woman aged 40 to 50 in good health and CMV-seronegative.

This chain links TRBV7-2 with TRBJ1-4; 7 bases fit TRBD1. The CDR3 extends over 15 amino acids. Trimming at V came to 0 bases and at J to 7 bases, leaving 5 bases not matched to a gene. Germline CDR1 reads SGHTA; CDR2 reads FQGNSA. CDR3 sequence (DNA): TGTGCCAGCAGCTTAGCACAGGGGATCGGTGAAAAACTGTTTTTT. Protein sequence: CASSLAQGIGEKLFF.

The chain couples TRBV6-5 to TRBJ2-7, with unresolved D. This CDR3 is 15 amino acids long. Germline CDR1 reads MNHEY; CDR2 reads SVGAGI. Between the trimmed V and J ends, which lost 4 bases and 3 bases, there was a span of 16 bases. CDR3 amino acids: CASSFSANLDYEQYF. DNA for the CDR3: TGTGCCAGCAGTTTCTCAGCGAATCTAGACTACGAGCAGTACTTC.

CDR3 sequence: CASSPTGAPLFNTEAFF. The CDR3 region has the DNA TGTGCCAGCTCACCTACAGGGGCACCCTTATTTAACACTGAAGCTTTCTTT. The chain joins TRBV18 to TRBJ1-1, with 7 bases that match TRBD1. J lost 2 bases, V lost 3 bases, and 12 bases had no gene match. CDR3 length: 17 amino acids. CDR1 KGHSH and CDR2 LQKENI come from the germline V gene.

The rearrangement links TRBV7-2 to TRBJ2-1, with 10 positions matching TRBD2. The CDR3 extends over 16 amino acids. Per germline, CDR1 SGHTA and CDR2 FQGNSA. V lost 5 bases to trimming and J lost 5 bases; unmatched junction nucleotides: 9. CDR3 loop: CASSPNGLAVNNEQFF. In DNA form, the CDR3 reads TGTGCCAGCAGCCCAAACGGACTAGCGGTTAACAATGAGCAGTTCTTC. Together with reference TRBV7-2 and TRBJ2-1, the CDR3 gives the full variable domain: GAGVSQSPSNKVTEKGKDVELRCDPISGHTALYWYRQSLGQGLEFLIYFQGNSAPDKSGLPSDRFSAERTGGSVSTLTIQRTQQEDSAVYLCASSPNGLAVNNEQFFGPGTRLTVL.

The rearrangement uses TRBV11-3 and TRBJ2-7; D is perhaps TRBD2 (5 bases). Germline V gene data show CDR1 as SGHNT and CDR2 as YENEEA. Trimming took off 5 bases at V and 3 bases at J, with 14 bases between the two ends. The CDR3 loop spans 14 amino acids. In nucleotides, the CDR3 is TGTGCCAGCAGCCCTTCGAGAGGGAGCTACGAGCAGTACTTC. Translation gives CASSPSRGSYEQYF.

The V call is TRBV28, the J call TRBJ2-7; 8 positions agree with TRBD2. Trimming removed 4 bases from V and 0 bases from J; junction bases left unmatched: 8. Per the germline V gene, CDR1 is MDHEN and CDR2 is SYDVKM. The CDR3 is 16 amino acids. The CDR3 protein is CASSYGLAESSYEQYF. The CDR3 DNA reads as TGTGCCAGCAGTTACGGACTAGCAGAGAGCTCCTACGAGCAGTACTTC.

The CDR3 protein is CASSSGLAGTTDTQYF. The CDR3 coding sequence is TGCGCCAGCAGCTCGGGACTAGCGGGAACGACAGATACGCAGTATTTT. J is TRBJ2-3 and V is TRBV5-1; 13 nucleotides line up with TRBD2. This CDR3 contains 16 residues. Trimming at V came to 3 bases and at J to 3 bases, leaving 4 bases not matched to a gene. Germline V gene lookup returns CDR1 SGHRS and CDR2 YFSETQ.

The CDR3 DNA follows: TGTGCCAGCAGTTTAGGGAGGAACACTGAAGCTTTCTTT. It specifies CASSLGRNTEAFF. The chain carries TRBV28 and TRBJ1-1; D gene ambiguous. There are 13 residues in the CDR3. The ends were cut back, 2 bases at V and 1 base at J, with 5 bases in the middle. Germline V gene lookup returns CDR1 MDHEN and CDR2 SYDVKM.

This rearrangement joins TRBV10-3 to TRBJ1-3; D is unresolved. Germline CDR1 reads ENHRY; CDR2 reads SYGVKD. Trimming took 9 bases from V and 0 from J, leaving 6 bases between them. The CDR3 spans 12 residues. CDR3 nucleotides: TGTGCCATGGCCAGCTCTGGAAACACCATATATTTT. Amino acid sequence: CAMASSGNTIYF.

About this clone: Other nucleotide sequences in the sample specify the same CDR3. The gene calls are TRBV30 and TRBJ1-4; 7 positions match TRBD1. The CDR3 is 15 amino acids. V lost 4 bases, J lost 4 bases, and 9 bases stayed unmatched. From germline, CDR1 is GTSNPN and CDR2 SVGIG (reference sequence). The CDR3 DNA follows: TGTGCCTGGAAGACAGGGTCCGGGGGTAATGAAAAACTGTTTTTT. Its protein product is CAWKTGSGGNEKLFF.

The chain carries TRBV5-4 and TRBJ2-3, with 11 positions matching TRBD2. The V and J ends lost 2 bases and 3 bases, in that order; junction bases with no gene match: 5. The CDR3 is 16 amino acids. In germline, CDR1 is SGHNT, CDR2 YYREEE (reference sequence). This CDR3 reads CASSLRASGGTDTQYF. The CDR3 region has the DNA TGTGCCAGCAGCTTACGGGCTAGCGGGGGGACAGATACGCAGTATTTT.

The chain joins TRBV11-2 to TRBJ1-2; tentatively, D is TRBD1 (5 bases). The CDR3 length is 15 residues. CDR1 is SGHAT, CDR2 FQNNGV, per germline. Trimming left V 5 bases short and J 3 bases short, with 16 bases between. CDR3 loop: CASSPGTGGDYGYTF. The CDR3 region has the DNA TGTGCCAGCAGCCCCGGTACAGGAGGGGACTATGGCTACACCTTC.

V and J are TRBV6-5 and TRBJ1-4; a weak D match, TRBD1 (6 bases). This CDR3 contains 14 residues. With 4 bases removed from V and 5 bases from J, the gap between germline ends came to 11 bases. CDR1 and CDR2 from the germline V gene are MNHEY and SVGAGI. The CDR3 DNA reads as TGTGCCAGCAGTTTGACCAGGGGCAATGAAAAACTGTTTTTT. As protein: CASSLTRGNEKLFF.

Here the CDR3 reads CASSTSLSAGAYSPLHF. The CDR3 DNA follows: TGTGCCAGCAGCACCTCCCTTAGCGCGGGGGCGTATTCACCCCTCCACTTT. The gene calls are TRBV5-4 and TRBJ1-6, with D perhaps TRBD1 (6 bases). The germline CDR1 and CDR2 sequences are SGHNT and YYREEE (reference sequence). The CDR3 runs 17 residues. The ends were cut back, 4 bases at V and 8 bases at J, with 22 bases in the middle.

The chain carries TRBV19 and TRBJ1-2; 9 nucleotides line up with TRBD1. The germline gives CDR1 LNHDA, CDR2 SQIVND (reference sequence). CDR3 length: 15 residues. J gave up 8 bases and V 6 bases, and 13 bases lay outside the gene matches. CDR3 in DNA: TGTGCCAGTAGCTTTTCAGAGGGACAGGGAGGCGGCTACACCTTC. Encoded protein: CASSFSEGQGGGYTF. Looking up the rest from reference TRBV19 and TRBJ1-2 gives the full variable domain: DGGITQSPKYLFRKEGQNVTLSCEQNLNHDAMYWYRQDPGQGLRLIYYSQIVNDFQKGDIAEGYSVSREKKESFPLTVTSAQKNPTAFYLCASSFSEGQGGGYTFGSGTRLTVV.

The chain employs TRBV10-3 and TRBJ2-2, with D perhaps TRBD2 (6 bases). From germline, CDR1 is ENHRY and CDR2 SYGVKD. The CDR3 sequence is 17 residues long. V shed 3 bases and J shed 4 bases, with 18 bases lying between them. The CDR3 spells CAISDPGERALTGELFF. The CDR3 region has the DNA TGTGCCATCAGTGATCCCGGGGAGCGGGCCCTCACCGGGGAGCTGTTTTTT.

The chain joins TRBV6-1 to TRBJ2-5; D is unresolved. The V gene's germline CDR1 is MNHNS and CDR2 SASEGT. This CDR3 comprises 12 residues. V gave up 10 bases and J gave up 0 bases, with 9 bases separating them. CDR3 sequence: CATKEYQETQYF. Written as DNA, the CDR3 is TGTGCCACCAAGGAGTACCAAGAGACCCAGTACTTC.

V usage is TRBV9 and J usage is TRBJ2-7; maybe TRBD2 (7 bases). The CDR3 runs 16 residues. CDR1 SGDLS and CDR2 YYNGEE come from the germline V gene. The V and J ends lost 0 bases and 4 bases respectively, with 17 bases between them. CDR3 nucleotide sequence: TGTGCCAGCAGCGTAGGGGGGGGGCCTCAGGGTTACGAGCAGTACTTC. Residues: CASSVGGGPQGYEQYF.

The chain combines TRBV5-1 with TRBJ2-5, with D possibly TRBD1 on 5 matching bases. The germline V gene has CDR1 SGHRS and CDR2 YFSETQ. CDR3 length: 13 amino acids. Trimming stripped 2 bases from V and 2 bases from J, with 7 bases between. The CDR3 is CASSFTGQETQYF. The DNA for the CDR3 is TGCGCCAGCAGCTTCACAGGACAAGAGACCCAGTACTTC.